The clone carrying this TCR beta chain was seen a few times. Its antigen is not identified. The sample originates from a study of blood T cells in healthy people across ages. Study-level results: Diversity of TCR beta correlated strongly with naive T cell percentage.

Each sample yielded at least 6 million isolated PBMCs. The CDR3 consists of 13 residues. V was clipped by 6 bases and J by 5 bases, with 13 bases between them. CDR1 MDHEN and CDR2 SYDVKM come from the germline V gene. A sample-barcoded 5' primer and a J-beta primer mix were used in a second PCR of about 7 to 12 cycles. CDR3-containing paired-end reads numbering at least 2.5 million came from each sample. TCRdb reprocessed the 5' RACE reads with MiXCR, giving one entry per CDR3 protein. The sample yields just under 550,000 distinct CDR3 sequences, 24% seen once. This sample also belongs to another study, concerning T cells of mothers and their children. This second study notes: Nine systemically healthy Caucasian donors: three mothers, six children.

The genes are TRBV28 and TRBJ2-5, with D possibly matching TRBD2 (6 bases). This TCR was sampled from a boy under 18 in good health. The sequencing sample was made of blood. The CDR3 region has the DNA TGTGCCAGCAGAATAACCGGGAGCGAGACCCAGTACTTC. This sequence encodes CASRITGSETQYF.